This T cell receptor beta chain was recovered during a study of cytomegalovirus exposure and HLA in healthy donors (dated by TCRdb to the late 2010s). Describing the broader study: An earlier analysis of about 560 of the donors reported 276 Gb of sequence data and 117 million unique TCR beta sequences obtained from some 200 million T cells. Roughly 300 gigabases of sequencing data and 80 million or so unique TCR sequences were included in an early release covering 500 to 750 HLA-typed donors. Of the roughly 400 genotyped donors, 65% to 90% fell in the genetic ancestry cluster associated with self-reported Caucasian donors. The study aimed to test whether signatures of past pathogen exposure could be identified by cataloging public T cell receptors. The study profiled the T cell repertoires of some 610 subjects by immunosequencing and related them to cytomegalovirus serostatus. In addition to the first cohort of 650 to 750 subjects, a separate validation cohort of approximately 130 different subjects was used. The study combined high-throughput TCR immunosequencing, statistical association of individual TCRs with disease status, and machine learning to predict cytomegalovirus infection status. In a later analysis, previously published TCR beta repertoires from 666 donors were re-analyzed and high-resolution HLA genotyping was added so that TCR occurrence patterns could be studied. In the later analysis, no new phenotypic data were used to find candidate immune exposures; instead, reliance was placed on TCR beta sequences and their occurrence across donors. In an earlier analysis of over 550 of the donors, high-throughput TCR beta sequencing was used to judge whether each TCR beta V gene segment behaved as functional or pseudogenic. Alongside the repertoire data, information on donor age, sex, ethnicity and CMV serostatus was compiled. A later genetic analysis used genome-wide SNP genotypes for about 65% of the 666 donors, treating that subset as a discovery cohort. All discovery cohort repertoires had been generated using a single sequencing platform. Both class I and class II loci were covered by HLA typing, at four-digit resolution. The number of typed donors differed by locus: roughly 629-640 for A, B, C, DRB1 and DQB1; 522 for DQA1; 606 for DPA1; and roughly 490 for DPB1. A few DR-DQ haplotypes were handled as single units for association and clustering because linkage in the cohort was strong. On average, around 240,000 unique TCR beta nucleotide sequences were sequenced per donor among fewer than 500 genotyped donors of the cohort, with roughly 18% of those sequences being non-productive.

In the germline V gene, CDR1 corresponds to SGHRS and CDR2 to YFSETQ. The CDR3 goes from the cysteine to the phenylalanine over 15 residues. The sequence is cut down to CDR3 DNA, 45 bases in frame from base 1. V is pruned by 3 bases and J by 4 bases, leaving 7 bases of the junction without a gene match. The cohort comprised some 730 healthy bone marrow donors. At the time of sampling, every cohort member was nominally healthy, though immune exposures that went unrecorded were likely present. The donor was CMV seronegative and belonged to the group of under 400 seronegative cohort members. Each donor provided a peripheral blood sample, and peripheral blood mononuclear cells were used for TCR beta sequencing. Genomic DNA extraction from the blood cell samples was performed with the Qiagen DNeasy Blood Extraction Kit. Worth noting for this clone: Its target antigen remains unknown. Base qualities are not at hand, and no much larger clone is one base apart.

Receptor amplification or capture employed the immunoSEQ multiplex PCR assay. For the multiplex PCR, a mixture combining 60 forward primers for TCR Vbeta segments and 13 reverse primers for TCR Jbeta segments was used. The CDR3 region of rearranged TCR beta genes was amplified from genomic DNA with a multiplex PCR assay. On the Illumina HiSeq System, the amplified TCR beta libraries were sequenced as 87-base-pair reads. The authors' analysis ran thus. A later analysis counted some 80 million unique TCR beta chains across the 500 to 850 repertoires, and approximately 11 million of these chains were shared by at least two donors. A nearest-neighbor algorithm error-corrected the raw reads and collapsed the reads into unique sequences, merging closely related sequences to remove PCR and sequencing errors. CDR3 sequences were aligned to IMGT reference sequences to assign V, D and J gene segments. For a sequence to be retained, at least a six-nucleotide match to both a V gene segment and a J gene segment was required. Rearrangements were classified as productive when the CDR3 lacked stop codons and remained in frame with V and J, and all other rearrangements were classified as non-productive. CDR3 was defined according to IMGT convention as the region running from the second conserved V-encoded cysteine to the conserved J-encoded phenylalanine. In an earlier analysis of some 550 of the donors, sequences lacking an unambiguous match to a single V gene segment were excluded. In an earlier analysis of more than 500 of the donors, a V segment was called functional when productive rearrangements were above 56.7%, and segregating when the standard deviation between donors exceeded 5%. A statistical classification framework was built to diagnose cytomegalovirus status from the catalog of TCR beta chain sequences. A later analysis assigned V and J genes by comparing TCR nucleotide sequences with IMGT/GENE-DB human TR gene sequences. In a later analysis, CDR3 sequences and most-parsimonious VDJ recombination scenarios were assigned using the TCRdist pipeline. In a later analysis, each TCR beta chain was defined by its CDR3 amino acid sequence together with its V-gene family, and reads lacking a unique V-gene family were excluded. To address suspected cross-contamination and a sequencing artifact, a later analysis removed roughly 580 highly shared, low-generation-probability nucleotide sequences. A later analysis calculated a clonal expansion index for each public chain from normalized within-repertoire ranks of inferred template counts. In a later analysis, generation probabilities were computed using a VDJ recombination model fitted to out-of-frame rearrangements, and the results were checked against IGoR. In a later analysis, hypergeometric tests were used to score TCR-TCR, TCR-HLA and TCR-CMV co-occurrence, with a repertoire-size bias correction applied to TCR pairs. False discovery rates were estimated in a later analysis by permuting HLA or CMV assignments 20 times. In a later analysis, co-occurring TCRs were grouped using DBSCAN, with TCRdist sequence similarity added in when clustering inside HLA-allele-positive subsets. For co-occurrence clustering, repertoires with fewer than 30,000 or more than 120,000 public chains were excluded, along with five repertoires with anomalous nucleotide sharing. The immuneACCESS repertoire file appears here via TCRdb, limited to in-frame rearrangements. These files lack a portion of the clones; in checked studies, under half of the deficit traces to unresolved V genes, and the cause of the others is not known. That table gives V, J and clone size, and the DNA gave D and trimming. This sample lists about 200,000 clones; approximately 88% were detected once. The ten largest clones represent about 0.77% of the sample.

Study-wide conclusions, independent of this receptor: Only TCR beta chains were sequenced in this cohort, and the absence of alpha or paired-chain data limited detectable features. A group of highly shared sequence variants was considered likely to be a technical artifact of the sequencing pipeline. In a later analysis, TCR association rates were found to vary across HLA loci, with the most associated TCRs seen for DRB1 alleles and the fewest for HLA-C alleles. An earlier analysis of 587 of the donors showed that most TCR beta V segments appeared in productive rearrangements either about 87% or about 30% of the time, which broadly matched IMGT annotations. In a later genetic analysis, a missense DCLRE1C variant was associated with V-gene and J-gene trimming of TCR beta chains, and the association was replicated in an independent cohort. Because HLA typing was missing for some donors at each locus, association tests included only the typed subset. A later analysis found that most CMV-associated TCR beta chains appeared HLA-restricted, with HLA associations seemingly driven largely by CMV exposure. For the cohort, immune exposure information was limited to CMV serostatus. Specific HLA alleles were associated with roughly 17,000 TCR beta sequences at a false discovery rate of 0.05 in a later analysis. Three of the identified cytomegalovirus-associated TCR beta chains were confirmed in vitro to be specific for cytomegalovirus antigens. A further reported finding was that TCR beta sequences accurately predicted the HLA-A and HLA-B alleles for most subjects in the first cohort. A later genetic analysis reported fewer N-insertions in productive TCRs among donors in an Asian-associated ancestry cluster than the approximately 700-donor mean. In a later analysis, HLA-associated TCR beta chains were found to be more clonally expanded and to have lower generation probabilities than equally common non-associated chains. Cytomegalovirus status was reported to be diagnosed by the classifier with high specificity and sensitivity in both the original and validation cohorts. Sequencing depth was assumed to be roughly uniform across donors in the presence/absence analyses, though that assumption may not hold. Because the 87-base-pair reads could not distinguish some IMGT-functional V segments, including TRBV6-2 and TRBV6-3, those segments were excluded. Assigning TCR associations to individual alleles was difficult when HLA alleles, especially DR and DQ, strongly co-occurred. Because counts were too low, 15 or so rarely observed V segments, including chromosome 9 orphons, were excluded from the earlier analysis of 500 to 700 of the donors. A later analysis reported that several top co-occurrence clusters appeared linked to parvovirus B19, influenza, CMV and Epstein-Barr virus. While some public TCRs were present in many individuals, most TCR sequences turned up only very rarely across donors. Correlated functional status among segregating V segments might reflect linkage disequilibrium, but an unknown experimental factor could not be ruled out. The authors suggested that the approach could potentially be extended to other disease states and immunological phenotypes. A total of fewer than 200 TCR beta chains were listed by the study as associated with cytomegalovirus.

Sequences were obtained from PBMCs. The sequence was collected from a boy under 10 years old in good health and CMV-seronegative. The V gene is TRBV5-1 and the J gene is TRBJ2-5; TRBD2 fits 9 bases in the junction. In nucleotides, the sequence is TGCGCCAGCAGCTCCGCGGGAGGGCGGAGAGAGACCCAGTACTTC. It is translated as CASSSAGGRRETQYF.